This TCR beta chain was sequenced for a study of siplizumab effects on memory and regulatory T cells. Whole-study findings and limits: Unstimulated subsets accounted for the mapping of only a minor share of the clones that were alloreactive.

Remarks on this clone: Its antigen is still unknown.

The CDR3 is 13 residues long. The germline V gene encodes CDR1 MDHEN and CDR2 SYDVKM. Trimming took 6 bases from V and 1 from J, leaving 8 bases between them. Sequenced by immunoSEQ multiplex PCR; TCRdb stores in-frame clones only, minus some. The sample records about 100,000 clones, 80% to 95% being singletons. Sequenced: CD4+ T cells sorted from blood. The clonotype originates from a human donor in good health. This sequence joins TRBV28 and TRBJ2-3; D call uncertain. The CDR3 nucleotides read TGTGCCAGCAGGGGGATCGGCACAGATACGCAGTATTTT. This encodes CASRGIGTDTQYF.